Shown below are 17 T cell receptor beta chains from a single sample sequenced in a study of regulatory T cells in long-lasting Graves disease. The time point: persistent/refractory GD, antithyroid drugs over 5 years with positive TRAb. Preparation of the TCR library used RNA extracted from PBMCs. Library construction for TCR beta used iRepertoire HTBI primers and Arm-PCR of CDR3 regions. TCRdb redid the calling of the multiplex PCR reads with MiXCR, one entry per CDR3 protein. The sample yields fewer than 450,000 distinct CDR3 sequences, more than 20% seen once. Sample: peripheral blood mononuclear cells (PBMCs), taken when the disease was refractory, from a patient treated with antithyroid drugs. These receptors were obtained from a female donor with Graves disease.

This clonotype has just a few counts. This chain connects TRBV30 to TRBJ2-7, with D perhaps TRBD1 or TRBD2 (7 bases each). The germline V gene has CDR1 GTSNPN and CDR2 SVGIG (reference sequence). Trimming removed 5 bases from V and 5 bases from J, with 19 bases in between. The CDR3 runs 14 residues. DNA for the CDR3: TGTGCCTGGGAGAGGGGGAGGGGGCTCCACGAGCAGTACTTC. Its translation: CAWERGRGLHEQYF.

In its sample, this clonotype was seen a few times. The chain joins TRBV19 to TRBJ1-1, with D tentatively TRBD1 (6 bases). The CDR3 sequence is 15 residues long. Germline V CDR1 and CDR2: LNHDA, SQIVND (reference sequence). V shed 6 bases and J shed 1 base, with 15 bases lying between them. The CDR3 DNA reads TGTGCCAGTAGACAGGGTCAGGATCGGAACACTGAAGCTTTCTTT. Residues: CASRQGQDRNTEAFF.

This clonotype turned up a few times. The genes are TRBV6-1 and TRBJ1-2; TRBD1 matches at 9 bases. The trim removed 5 bases at V and 6 bases at J, leaving 10 bases unmatched. From germline, CDR1 is MNHNS and CDR2 SASEGT. The CDR3 extends over 15 amino acids. This chain's CDR3 is CASSHARTGVHGYTF. CDR3 coding DNA: TGTGCCAGCAGTCACGCGCGGACAGGGGTCCATGGCTACACCTTC.

This clonotype was detected many times. The chain carries TRBV28 and TRBJ1-5, with D perhaps matching TRBD1 (5 bases). Trimming took 5 bases from V and 0 from J, leaving 14 bases between them. This CDR3 has 16 residues. Per germline, CDR1 MDHEN and CDR2 SYDVKM. The CDR3 sequence is CASSTTGTYSNQPQHF. In nucleotides, the CDR3 is TGTGCCAGCAGTACCACCGGGACCTATAGCAATCAGCCCCAGCATTTT.

The sample holds many counts of this clonotype. V gene TRBV2 combines with J gene TRBJ1-4; D is unresolved. Deletions cut 5 bases from V and 6 bases from J, with 7 bases between. CDR3 size: 12 residues. Germline V lookup: CDR1 SNHLY, CDR2 FYNNEI. CDR3 coding DNA: TGTGCCAGCAGTTGGGGAGATGAAAAACTGTTTTTT. Encoded protein: CASSWGDEKLFF.

This clonotype was observed a few times. J is TRBJ2-7 and V is TRBV9, with D tentatively TRBD2 (5 bases). The V gene lost 0 bases and the J gene lost 4 bases, with 14 bases spanning the gap. The CDR3 covers 15 residues. In germline, CDR1 is SGDLS, CDR2 YYNGEE. The CDR3 region is CASSVDSGPKYEQYF. The CDR3 DNA follows: TGTGCCAGCAGCGTAGACAGCGGACCTAAATACGAGCAGTACTTC.

This chain uses TRBV28 with TRBJ1-1; D is perhaps TRBD1 (5 bases). CDR1 MDHEN and CDR2 SYDVKM come from the germline V gene. The CDR3 has 13 amino acids. The V end lost 3 bases, the J end lost 7 bases, and 12 bases lay between the germline ends. CDR3 sequence (DNA): TGTGCCAGCAGTTTGGACCAGGGATATGAAGCTTTCTTT. Its protein product is CASSLDQGYEAFF.

This clonotype appeared many times. The chain is built from TRBV2 and TRBJ2-7, with a possible D match to TRBD2 (5 bases). CDR1 is SNHLY, CDR2 FYNNEI, per germline. The CDR3 totals 13 residues. Trimming pared 4 bases from V and 3 bases from J, leaving 10 bases between. The CDR3 DNA reads as TGTGCCAGCAGTGGGGTGGGAGTCTACGAGCAGTACTTC. Its translation is CASSGVGVYEQYF.

The chain is built from TRBV30 and TRBJ1-2; 10 nucleotides line up with TRBD1. The trim removed 1 base at V and 7 bases at J, leaving 3 bases unmatched. Germline-derived CDR1 and CDR2 are GTSNPN and SVGIG (reference sequence). This CDR3 has 13 residues. CDR3 coding DNA: TGTGCCTGGAGTGGAGGGACAGGGGTTGGCTACACCTTC. Residues: CAWSGGTGVGYTF.

This clonotype was found many times. CDR3 sequence (DNA): TGCAGCGTTGAAGAGCAGGGCCTCATGAACACTGAAGCTTTCTTT. This translates into CSVEEQGLMNTEAFF. V gene TRBV29-1 combines with J gene TRBJ1-1; possible D gene TRBD1, 5 bases. Trimming stripped 0 bases from V and 0 bases from J, with 11 bases between. Germline CDR1 reads SQVTM; CDR2 reads ANQGSEA. The CDR3 has 15 amino acids.

This chain uses TRBV7-9 with TRBJ2-5; 8 bases are a match to TRBD1. V shed 4 bases and J 5 bases; nucleotides not matched to a gene: 6. The germline V gene has CDR1 SEHNR and CDR2 FQNEAQ (reference sequence). The CDR3 is 14 amino acids. CDR3 amino acids: CASSYGQGQETQYF. CDR3 nucleotide sequence: TGTGCCAGCAGCTATGGACAGGGCCAGGAGACCCAGTACTTC.

This sequence joins TRBV12-3 or TRBV12-4 and TRBJ2-1; 10 bases map to TRBD1. V dropped 4 bases and J dropped 8; count of bases not matched to a gene: 8. This CDR3 has 15 residues. The CDR3 spells CASSYRDRGGDEQFF. The CDR3 nucleotides are TGTGCCAGCAGTTATCGGGACAGGGGAGGGGATGAGCAGTTCTTC.

This clonotype was detected a few times. The genes are TRBV5-1 and TRBJ2-2; the match to TRBD1 covers 11 bases. The CDR3 is made up of 14 amino acids. CDR1 and CDR2 from the germline V gene are SGHRS and YFSETQ. Trimming at V came to 4 bases and at J to 11 bases, leaving 7 bases not matched to a gene. The CDR3 bases are TGCGCCAGCAGCCCACGGACAGGGGGCTTCGAGCTGTTTTTT. It is translated as CASSPRTGGFELFF.

This clonotype was seen many times. A junction end diverges from the germline sequence, so it may reflect a read error. The J gene is TRBJ2-2, the V gene TRBV11-2; D is unclear. The CDR3 has 17 amino acids. Germline V gene sequence: CDR1 SGHAT, CDR2 FQNNGV. The CDR3 loop is CASSLPPGGTNAGELFF. The CDR3 DNA follows: TGTGCCAGCAGCCTTCCCCCGGGCGGTACGAACGCCGGGGAGCTGTTTTTT.

The V gene is TRBV15, the J gene TRBJ2-3; the D gene is possibly TRBD2 (6 bases). CDR1 LNHNV and CDR2 YYDKDF come from the germline V gene (reference sequence). With 3 bases removed from V and 4 bases from J, the gap between germline ends came to 20 bases. The CDR3 runs to 17 residues. The CDR3 protein is CATSSARTTPYADTQYF. The CDR3, as DNA: TGTGCCACCAGCAGTGCCCGGACTACTCCCTACGCAGATACGCAGTATTTT.

The rearrangement joins TRBV7-9 to TRBJ2-2, with 9 bases identical to TRBD2. With 4 bases clipped from V and 6 bases from J, the junction kept 3 bases outside the gene matches. CDR1 SEHNR and CDR2 FQNEAQ come from the germline V gene (reference sequence). The CDR3 sequence is 14 residues long. The DNA of the CDR3 is TGTGCCAGCAGCTCAATAGCGGGAGCCGGGGAGCTGTTTTTT. This translates into CASSSIAGAGELFF.

This rearrangement joins TRBV30 to TRBJ1-3; 9 bases align to TRBD1. There are 13 residues in the CDR3. Germline-derived CDR1 and CDR2 are GTSNPN and SVGIG (reference sequence). Losses at the gene ends were 3 bases for V and 7 bases for J; bases not matched to a gene: 4. In nucleotides, the CDR3 is TGTGCCTGGAGAGTGGGGACAGGGAACACCATATATTTT. This codes for CAWRVGTGNTIYF.